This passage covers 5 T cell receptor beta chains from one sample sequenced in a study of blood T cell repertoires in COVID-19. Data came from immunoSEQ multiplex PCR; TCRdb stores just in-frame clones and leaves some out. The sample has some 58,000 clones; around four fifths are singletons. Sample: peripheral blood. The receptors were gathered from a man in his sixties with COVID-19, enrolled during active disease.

CDR3 DNA: TGCGCCAGCAGCCCTCTGCAGGGGGCGCAAGAAAAACTGTTTTTT. It codes for CASSPLQGAQEKLFF. The gene calls are TRBV5-1 and TRBJ1-4, with 8 bases matching TRBD1. V gave up 4 bases and J gave up 8 bases; unmatched junction bases: 10. This CDR3 is built from 15 residues. Germline lookup yields CDR1 SGHRS and CDR2 YFSETQ. Full variable domain (missing parts from reference TRBV5-1 and TRBJ1-4): KAGVTQTPRYLIKTRGQQVTLSCSPISGHRSVSWYQQTPGQGLQFLFEYFSETQRNKGNFPGRFSGRQFSNSRSEMNVSTLELGDSALYLCASSPLQGAQEKLFFGSGTQLSVL.

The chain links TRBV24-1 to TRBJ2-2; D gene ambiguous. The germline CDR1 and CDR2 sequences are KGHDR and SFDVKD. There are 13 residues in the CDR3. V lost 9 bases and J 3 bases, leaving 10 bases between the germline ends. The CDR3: CATSPRDTGELFF. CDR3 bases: TGTGCCACCTCGCCCCGGGACACCGGGGAGCTGTTTTTT.

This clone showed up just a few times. The CDR3, as DNA: TGTGCCAGTAGTTTCGGGACAGGAGATTCACCCCTCCACTTT. Translating it yields CASSFGTGDSPLHF. This sequence joins TRBV19 and TRBJ1-6; TRBD1 matches at 8 bases. The CDR3 totals 14 residues. Trimming at V came to 5 bases and at J to 8 bases, leaving 5 bases not matched to a gene. The V gene's germline CDR1 is LNHDA and CDR2 SQIVND (reference sequence).

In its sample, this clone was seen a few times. CDR3 sequence (DNA): TGCGCCAGCAGCTTGAGGACGGGAGGAGACGAGCAGTACTTC. It is translated as CASSLRTGGDEQYF. The chain joins TRBV5-1 to TRBJ2-7, with 7 positions matching TRBD2. V gave up 1 base and J gave up 5 bases; unmatched junction bases: 6. The CDR3 is 14 residues long. Germline lookup yields CDR1 SGHRS and CDR2 YFSETQ.

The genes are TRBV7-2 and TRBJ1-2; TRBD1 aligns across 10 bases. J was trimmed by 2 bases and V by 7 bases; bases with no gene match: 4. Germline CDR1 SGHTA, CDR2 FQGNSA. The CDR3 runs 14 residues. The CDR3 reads CASKTGGYNYGYTF. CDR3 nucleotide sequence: TGTGCCAGCAAGACAGGGGGCTACAACTATGGCTACACCTTC.